This T cell receptor beta chain emerged from a study of technical replicates of blood from a handful of donors. Generated by immunoSEQ multiplex PCR, the TCRdb table keeps only in-frame clones and is missing some. The table lists over 55,000 clones, 87% of them singletons. Germline V gene sequence: CDR1 MNHEY, CDR2 SMNVEV (reference sequence). Trimming cost V 5 bases and J 0 bases; bases outside gene matches: 5. The CDR3 covers 16 residues. The origin of this receptor is a human donor in good health. Some clones in this sample may be carry-over from other donors' samples. Sequencing was carried out using PBMCs. The gene calls are TRBV27 and TRBJ2-2, with 8 bases identical to TRBD1. The CDR3 DNA sequence: TGTGCCAGCAGTGTCAGGGGGCCCCCGAACACCGGGGAGCTGTTTTTT. Translation: CASSVRGPPNTGELFF.